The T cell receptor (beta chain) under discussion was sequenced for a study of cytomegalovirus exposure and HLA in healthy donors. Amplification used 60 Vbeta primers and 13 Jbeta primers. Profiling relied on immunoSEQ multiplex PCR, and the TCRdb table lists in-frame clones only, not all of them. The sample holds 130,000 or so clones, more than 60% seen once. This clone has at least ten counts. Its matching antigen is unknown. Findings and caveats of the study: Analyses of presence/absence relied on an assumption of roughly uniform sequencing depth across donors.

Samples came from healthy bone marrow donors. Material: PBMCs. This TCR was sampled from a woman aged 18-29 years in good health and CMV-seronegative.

The CDR3 loop is CASSEGGSTDTQYF. CDR3 DNA sequence: TGCGCCAGCAGTGAGGGCGGGAGCACAGATACGCAGTATTTT. This chain links TRBV10-1 with TRBJ2-3; TRBD2 might be the D (5 bases). CDR1 WNHNN and CDR2 SYGVQD come from the germline V gene (reference sequence). This CDR3 comprises 14 residues. Deletions cut 2 bases from V and 0 bases from J, with 6 bases between.